This TCR beta chain is from a study of CD4+ T cells in melanoma. Germline lookup yields CDR1 SGHRS and CDR2 YFSETQ. The CDR3 length is 13 residues. V shed 6 bases, J shed 3 bases, and the junction held 1 base outside the gene matches. Assay: immunoSEQ multiplex PCR; the TCRdb copy retains only in-frame clones and omits some. Of 8,500 to 14,000 clones in the sample, just over 65% were seen once. Sequences were obtained from cells from a culture (not recorded whether cultured in vitro). This TCR came from a human donor with melanoma. The V gene is TRBV5-1, the J gene TRBJ2-2, with 8 positions matching TRBD2. The CDR3 sequence: CASMRGDTGELFF. As DNA, the CDR3 is TGCGCCAGCATGCGGGGGGACACCGGGGAGCTGTTTTTT.